This record looks at one T cell receptor beta chain sequence and its context. The germline V gene encodes CDR1 MDHEN and CDR2 SYDVKM. The CDR3 extends over 15 amino acids. Unmatched junction bases numbered 6, after V lost 4 bases and J lost 4 bases. The entry originates in a study of blood T cell repertoires in COVID-19. Data came from immunoSEQ multiplex PCR; TCRdb stores just in-frame clones and leaves some out. Of some 300,000 clones in the sample, 89% were seen once. Sequencing used PBMCs or T cells enriched from blood (not recorded which). The chain uses TRBV28 and TRBJ2-7; 11 nucleotides align to TRBD1. The source of this sequence is a woman between 50 and 59 years old who had been exposed to COVID-19. CDR3 sequence: CASSSPGQGEYEQYF. The CDR3 nucleotides are TGTGCCAGCAGTTCACCGGGACAGGGGGAGTACGAGCAGTACTTC. The full variable domain, in which reference TRBV28 and TRBJ2-7 provide the parts outside the CDR3, is DVKVTQSSRYLVKRTGEKVFLECVQDMDHENMFWYRQDPGLGLRLIYFSYDVKMKEKGDIPEGYSVSREKKERFSLILESASTNQTSMYLCASSSPGQGEYEQYFGPGTRLTVT.